This T cell receptor beta chain was observed in a study of cytomegalovirus exposure and HLA in healthy donors. In the PCR, 60 Vbeta and 13 Jbeta primers were used. Assay used: immunoSEQ multiplex PCR; TCRdb lists only in-frame clones, some missing. Of approximately 100,000 clones listed, roughly 85% were seen once; the top ten hold roughly 6%. The CDR3 spans 14 residues. The germline gives CDR1 SGDLS, CDR2 YYNGEE. Comment on this clone: One end of the junction is discordant with germline, which a read error may explain.

V and J are TRBV9 and TRBJ1-1, with D maybe TRBD1 (5 bases). The sequence came from a man between 60 and 75 years old in good health and CMV-seropositive. Sequencing input: PBMCs. The CDR3 reads CASSVGLQDTETFF. The CDR3 DNA is TGTGCCAGCAGCGTAGGATTACAGGACACTGAAACTTTCTTT.